Listed below are T cell receptor beta chains from one sample, sequenced in a study of a mutant IDH1 vaccine in newly diagnosed glioma. What these receptors recognize is not known. The method was immunoSEQ multiplex PCR; TCRdb's version includes in-frame clones alone and lacks a portion of them. Of 25,000 to 35,000 clones listed, roughly 90% are singletons. The specimen was PBMCs, collected from a glioma patient whose treatment included an IDH1 peptide vaccine. Receptor source: a man aged 18 to 29 with glioma. CDR3s include the opening cysteine and the closing phenylalanine or tryptophan. Only part of the rows carry a size: once, few, many, or a class if the clone is expanded.

clone_size cdr3_length j_call v_call cdr3_aa
once 14 TRBJ2-7 TRBV27 CASRKETSGYEQYF
once 14 TRBJ2-5 TRBV18 CASSPFEGGETQYF
. 15 TRBJ2-7 TRBV7-2 CASSLGAGQPYEQYF
. 13 TRBJ2-7 TRBV7-9 CASHGMGDYEQYF
. 16 TRBJ1-1 TRBV6-5 CASSYSSGTAATEAFF
once 14 TRBJ1-1 TRBV9 CASSPEERNTEAFF
. 13 TRBJ2-7 TRBV29-1 CSVAIRVSDEQYF
once 16 TRBJ1-4 TRBV6-1 CASSDILGAHNEKLFF
once 17 TRBJ2-1 TRBV5-1 CASSWGLAGSAYNEQFF
. 20 TRBJ1-3 TRBV5-1 CASSLYGDYVQGDSGNTIYF
. 17 TRBJ1-5 TRBV19 CASSIRRGPDSNQPQHF
. 15 TRBJ2-7 TRBV7-2 CASEFTSAASYEQYF
. 16 TRBJ2-7 TRBV4-1 CASSQEGAAWSYEQYF
. 12 TRBJ2-7 TRBV30 CAWTGGGYEQYF
. 17 TRBJ2-6 TRBV19 CASARTSLSSGANVLTF
. 17 TRBJ2-1 TRBV25-1 CASSEYPTGDPYNEQFF
. 15 TRBJ2-7 TRBV5-5 CASSLVGLDGYEQYF
. 15 TRBJ2-7 TRBV11-2 CASSSLAGYSYEQYF
. 14 TRBJ1-1 TRBV29-1 CSVEGAGLNTEAFF
. 14 TRBJ2-7 TRBV27 CASSPAGRPYEQYF
. 14 TRBJ1-1 TRBV5-1 CASSWGQGRTEAFF
. 14 TRBJ1-2 TRBV18 CASRGQGGNYGYTF
. 13 TRBJ2-7 TRBV2 CASRGGATYEQYF
. 15 TRBJ1-2 TRBV7-2 CASSLDAGGTVGYTF
. 16 TRBJ1-4 TRBV7-9 CASSLGTGVSNEKLFF
once 11 TRBJ2-5 TRBV20-1 CSARDEETQYF
. 14 TRBJ1-2 TRBV5-1 CASSLSHRAGGYTF
. 14 TRBJ2-5 TRBV19 CASSIQGAFETQYF
. 15 TRBJ2-3 TRBV5-4 CASSLPGTEADTQYF
. 15 TRBJ1-1 TRBV7-2 CASSLSPGVNTEAFF
. 13 TRBJ1-2 TRBV29-1 CSVAEMGPYGYTF
. 13 TRBJ2-3 TRBV6-1 CASRRTATDTQYF
. 16 TRBJ1-5 TRBV5-1 CASSLDGDSSNQPQHF
. 16 TRBJ2-1 TRBV30 CAWSVRGLSSYNEQFF
. 14 TRBJ1-4 TRBV6-5 CASSDTDPREKLFF
. 13 TRBJ2-7 TRBV6-1 CASSDNTMGEQYF
. 15 TRBJ2-7 TRBV18 CASSPPSSENYEQYF
. 14 TRBJ2-4 TRBV5-1 CASSPSEGGNIQYF
. 13 TRBJ1-1 TRBV5-6 CASSIGQDRGAFF
. 16 TRBJ2-1 TRBV5-6 CASSLLAGMDGNEQFF
. 17 TRBJ1-4 TRBV30 CAWSRSRAGSLNEKLFF
. 16 TRBJ1-1 TRBV28 CASSSSGGGTNTEAFF
. 13 TRBJ1-1 TRBV14 CASSQETVLRAFF
. 16 TRBJ1-1 TRBV7-2 CASSPLGGRGATEAFF
. 16 TRBJ2-3 TRBV5-1 CASSLGTTPSTDTQYF
. 12 TRBJ2-7 TRBV29-1 CSVALAANEQYF
. 17 TRBJ2-5 TRBV10-3 CAISGTSGSPRQETQYF
. 13 TRBJ2-1 TRBV29-1 CSVRYSGYNEQFF
. 14 TRBJ1-1 TRBV6-5 CASSYRGSGTEAFF
. 16 TRBJ1-1 TRBV5-8 CASTYHYGGKNTEAFF
. 14 TRBJ1-1 TRBV30 CAWCTGIQNTEAFF
once 14 TRBJ2-7 TRBV6-6 CASTQGSGTYEQYF
. 14 TRBJ1-1 TRBV29-1 CSVVGVTTATEAFF
. 13 TRBJ2-1 TRBV29-1 CSVEVTGGDEQFF
. 13 TRBJ1-5 TRBV28 CASSLGGGRPQHF